This TCR beta chain was found in a study of shared clonotypes between healthy human individuals. On the study more broadly: Donors, aged 18 to 49, were a couple of women and three men. General study results and limits: Depth was large, yet rarefaction showed that sorted-subset sequencing was incomplete.

With respect to this clone: Its antigen is not identified.

This table comes from immunoSEQ multiplex PCR, and its TCRdb copy is limited to in-frame clones, with some not included. The table shows 2 million to 2.5 million clones, with about 95% occurring only once. Naive CD8 isolation took CD45RO-negative cells positively selected for CCR7 and excluded terminally differentiated effector memory CD45RA+ cells. Sequenced: naive CD8+ T cells sorted from blood. This receptor was obtained from a man aged 18 to 29 in good health.

This chain's CDR3 is CASSKTGGYNEQFF. The CDR3 bases are TGTGCCAGCAGCAAGACGGGCGGGTACAATGAGCAGTTCTTC. The V call is TRBV7-9, the J call TRBJ2-1, with TRBD2 as a possible D gene (5 bases). The CDR3 consists of 14 residues. CDR1 is SEHNR, CDR2 FQNEAQ, per germline (reference sequence). V was cut by 5 bases and J by 4 bases, with 12 bases left in between. Full variable domain (remainder filled in from reference TRBV7-9 and TRBJ2-1): DTGVSQNPRHKITKRGQNVTFRCDPISEHNRLYWYRQTLGQGPEFLTYFQNEAQLEKSRLLSDRFSAERPKGSFSTLEIQRTEQGDSAMYLCASSKTGGYNEQFFGPGTRLTVL.